Below are 9 T cell receptor beta chains sequenced from a single sample in a study of CD8 T cells in Susac syndrome. Reverse transcription used roughly 0.45 to 1 ug RNA and random hexamers. MiXCR was run by TCRdb on the immunoSEQ multiplex PCR reads, yielding one entry per CDR3 protein. In the table there are 150,000 or so distinct CDR3 sequences, around 94% of which are singletons. Source material: CD4+ T cells from PBMCs. The receptors were gathered from a human donor in good health.

This chain connects TRBV4-3 to TRBJ1-2, with D tentatively TRBD1 (6 bases). Per the germline V gene, CDR1 is LGHNA and CDR2 is YSLEER. Trimming removed 5 bases at V and 4 bases at J, with 14 bases between. The CDR3 has 14 residues. CDR3 region: CASSSGGGGYGYTF. CDR3 nucleotides: TGCGCCAGCAGCTCTGGGGGCGGCGGCTATGGCTACACCTTC.

This chain connects TRBV4-3 to TRBJ2-3; tentatively, D is TRBD2 (6 bases). V gave up 5 bases and J gave up 2 bases, with 14 bases separating them. The CDR3 extends over 15 amino acids. Per germline, CDR1 LGHNA and CDR2 YSLEER. The CDR3 spells CASSRRGVLTDTQYF. The CDR3 DNA follows: TGCGCCAGCAGCAGGAGGGGAGTCCTCACAGATACGCAGTATTTT.

This clonotype appeared a single time. The chain employs TRBV19 and TRBJ2-2, with TRBD2 matching 8 bases. The V gene's germline CDR1 is LNHDA and CDR2 SQIVND (reference sequence). J gave up 4 bases and V 10 bases, and 11 bases lay outside the gene matches. The CDR3 runs to 15 residues. CDR3: CATRVSSGATGELFF. As DNA, the CDR3 is TGTGCCACCCGCGTGAGTAGCGGGGCCACCGGGGAGCTGTTTTTT.

This chain joins TRBV12-5 and TRBJ1-5; D call uncertain. Trimming pared 8 bases from V and 9 bases from J, leaving 14 bases between. Germline V gene data show CDR1 as LGHNT and CDR2 as FRNRAP. There are 12 residues in the CDR3. The CDR3 DNA follows: TGTGCTAGTTCAACTGGGGTAGGGCCCCAGCATTTT. Residues: CASSTGVGPQHF.

This chain joins TRBV5-4 and TRBJ2-1; D might be TRBD2 (5 bases). This CDR3 spans 15 amino acids. From germline, CDR1 is SGHNT and CDR2 YYREEE (reference sequence). Trimming stripped 4 bases from V and 3 bases from J, with 14 bases between. CDR3 nucleotides: TGTGCCAGCAGCCCGACCGGGGTCCTCTACAATGAGCAGTTCTTC. Its translation: CASSPTGVLYNEQFF.

The chain couples TRBV3-1 to TRBJ1-2; 10 bases are a match to TRBD1. Germline trimming cut 4 bases from V and 0 bases from J; bases unmatched to any gene: 5. The CDR3 totals 16 residues. The germline V gene encodes CDR1 LGHDT and CDR2 YNNKEL (reference sequence). Here the CDR3 reads CASSLGQGTANYGYTF. The DNA for the CDR3 is TGTGCCAGCAGCCTGGGACAGGGGACGGCTAACTATGGCTACACCTTC. The entire variable domain, with the rest obtained from reference TRBV3-1 and TRBJ1-2, is as follows: DTAVSQTPKYLVTQMGNDKSIKCEQNLGHDTMYWYKQDSKKFLKIMFSYNNKELIINETVPNRFSPKSPDKAHLNLHINSLELGDSAVYFCASSLGQGTANYGYTFGSGTRLTVV.

V usage is TRBV2 and J usage is TRBJ2-1; D ambiguous. Deletions cut 7 bases from V and 4 bases from J, with 11 bases between. CDR1 SNHLY and CDR2 FYNNEI come from the germline V gene. This CDR3 contains 13 residues. CDR3 DNA: TGTGCCAGCAAGCCAGGAGTATACAATGAGCAGTTCTTC. Translation gives CASKPGVYNEQFF.

The rearrangement links TRBV7-2 to TRBJ2-1, with 8 bases that match TRBD1. Germline-derived CDR1 and CDR2 are SGHTA and FQGNSA. The CDR3 totals 14 residues. Unmatched junction bases numbered 5, after V lost 4 bases and J lost 6 bases. CDR3 residues: CASSSTGGINEQFF. The CDR3 DNA is TGTGCCAGCAGCTCCACAGGGGGGATCAATGAGCAGTTCTTC.

The CDR3 protein is CASSSRTDTQYF. The CDR3 nucleotides read TGTGCCAGCAGTTCTCGGACAGATACGCAGTATTTT. The J gene is TRBJ2-3, the V gene TRBV2; no reliable D call. V lost 5 bases to trimming and J lost 3 bases, with 6 bases between them. The length of the CDR3 is 12 residues. Germline V gene data show CDR1 as SNHLY and CDR2 as FYNNEI.